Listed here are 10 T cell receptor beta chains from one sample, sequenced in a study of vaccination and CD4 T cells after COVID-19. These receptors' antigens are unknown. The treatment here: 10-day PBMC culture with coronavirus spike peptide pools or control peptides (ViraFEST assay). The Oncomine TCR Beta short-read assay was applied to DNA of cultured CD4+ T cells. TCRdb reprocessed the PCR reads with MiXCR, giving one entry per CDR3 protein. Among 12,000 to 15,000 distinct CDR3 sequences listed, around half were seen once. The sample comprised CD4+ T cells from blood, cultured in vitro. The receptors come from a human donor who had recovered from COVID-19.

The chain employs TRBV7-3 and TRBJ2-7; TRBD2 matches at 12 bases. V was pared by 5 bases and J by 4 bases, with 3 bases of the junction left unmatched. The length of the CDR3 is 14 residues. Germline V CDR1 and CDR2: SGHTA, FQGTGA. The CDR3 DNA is TGTGCCAGCAGCCCGACTAGCGGGAGTTACGAGCAGTACTTC. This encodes CASSPTSGSYEQYF.

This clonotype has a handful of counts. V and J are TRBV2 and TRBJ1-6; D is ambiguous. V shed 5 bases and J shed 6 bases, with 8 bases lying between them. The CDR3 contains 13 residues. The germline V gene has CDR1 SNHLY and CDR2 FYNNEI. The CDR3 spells CASSPDPNSPLHF. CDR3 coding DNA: TGTGCCAGCAGTCCAGATCCTAATTCACCCCTCCACTTT. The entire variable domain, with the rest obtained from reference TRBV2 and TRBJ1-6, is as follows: EPEVTQTPSHQVTQMGQEVILRCVPISNHLYFYWYRQILGQKVEFLVSFYNNEISEKSEIFDDQFSVERPDGSNFTLKIRSTKLEDSAMYFCASSPDPNSPLHFGNGTRLTVT.

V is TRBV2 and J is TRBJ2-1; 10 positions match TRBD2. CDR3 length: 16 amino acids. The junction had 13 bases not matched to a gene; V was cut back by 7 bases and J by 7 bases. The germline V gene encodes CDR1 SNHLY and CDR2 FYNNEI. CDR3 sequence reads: CASTRESGRAGNEQFF. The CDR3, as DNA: TGTGCCAGCACGAGGGAAAGCGGGAGGGCCGGAAATGAGCAGTTCTTC.

CDR3 residues: CASSLYREGTGELFF. The DNA of the CDR3 is TGTGCCAGCAGTTTATACAGGGAGGGCACCGGGGAGCTGTTTTTT. The V call is TRBV28, the J call TRBJ2-2, with D perhaps TRBD2 (7 bases). This CDR3 has 15 residues. V was cut by 1 base and J by 4 bases, with 10 bases left in between. Looked up from germline, CDR1 is MDHEN and CDR2 is SYDVKM.

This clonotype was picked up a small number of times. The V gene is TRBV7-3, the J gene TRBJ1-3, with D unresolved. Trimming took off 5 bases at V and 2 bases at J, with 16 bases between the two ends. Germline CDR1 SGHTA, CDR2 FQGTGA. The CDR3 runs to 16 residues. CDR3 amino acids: CASSLQPEGAGNTIYF. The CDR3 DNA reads TGTGCCAGCAGCCTCCAGCCGGAAGGTGCTGGAAACACCATATATTTT. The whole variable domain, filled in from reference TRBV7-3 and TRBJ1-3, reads GAGVSQTPSNKVTEKGKYVELRCDPISGHTALYWYRQSLGQGPEFLIYFQGTGAADDSGLPNDRFFAVRPEGSVSTLKIQRTERGDSAVYLCASSLQPEGAGNTIYFGEGSWLTVV.

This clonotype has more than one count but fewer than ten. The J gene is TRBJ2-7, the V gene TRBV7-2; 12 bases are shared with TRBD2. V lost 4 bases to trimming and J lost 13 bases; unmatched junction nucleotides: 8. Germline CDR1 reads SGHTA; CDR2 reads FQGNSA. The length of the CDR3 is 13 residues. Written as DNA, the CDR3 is TGTGCCAGCAGCTGGACTAGCGGGGTGGTAGAATACTTC. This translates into CASSWTSGVVEYF. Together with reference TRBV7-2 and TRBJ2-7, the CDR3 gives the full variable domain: GAGVSQSPSNKVTEKGKDVELRCDPISGHTALYWYRQSLGQGLEFLIYFQGNSAPDKSGLPSDRFSAERTGGSVSTLTIQRTQQEDSAVYLCASSWTSGVVEYFGPGTRLTVT.

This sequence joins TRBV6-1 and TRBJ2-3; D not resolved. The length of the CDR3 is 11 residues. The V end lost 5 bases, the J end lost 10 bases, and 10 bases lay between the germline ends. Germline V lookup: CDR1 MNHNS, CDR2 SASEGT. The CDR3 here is CASSNVGAQYF. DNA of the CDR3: TGTGCCAGCAGTAATGTGGGCGCGCAGTATTTT.

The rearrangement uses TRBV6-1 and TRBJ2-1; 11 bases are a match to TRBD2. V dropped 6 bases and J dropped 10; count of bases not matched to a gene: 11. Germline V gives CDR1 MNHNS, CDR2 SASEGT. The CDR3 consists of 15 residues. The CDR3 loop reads CASRLGLAAWGEQFF. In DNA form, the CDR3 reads TGTGCCAGCAGACTGGGACTAGCGGCCTGGGGGGAGCAGTTCTTC.

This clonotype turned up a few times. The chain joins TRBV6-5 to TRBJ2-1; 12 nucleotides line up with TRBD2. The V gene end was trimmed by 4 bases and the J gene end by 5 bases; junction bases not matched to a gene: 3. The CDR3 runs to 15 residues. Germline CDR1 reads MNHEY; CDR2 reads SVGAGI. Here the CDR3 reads CASSSSGRGHNEQFF. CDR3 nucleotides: TGTGCCAGCAGTTCTAGCGGGAGGGGCCACAATGAGCAGTTCTTC.

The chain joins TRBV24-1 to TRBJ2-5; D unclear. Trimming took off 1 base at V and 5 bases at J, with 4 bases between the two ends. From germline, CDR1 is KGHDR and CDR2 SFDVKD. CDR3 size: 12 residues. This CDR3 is CATSDFSETQYF. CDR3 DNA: TGTGCCACCAGTGATTTTTCGGAGACCCAGTACTTC.